Below are 15 T cell receptor beta chains sequenced from a single sample in a study of T cell responses to AZD1222 COVID-19 vaccine. The protocol was immunoSEQ multiplex PCR, while the TCRdb copy is restricted to in-frame clones and leaves out a portion. The sample includes tens of thousands of clones, about 78% seen only once; the top ten take about 50%. The specimen comprised peripheral blood, sampled 28 days after the second AZD1222 dose. Source of these receptors: an adult who received the AZD1222 COVID-19 vaccine.

V and J are TRBV7-6 and TRBJ2-3; TRBD2 agrees at 11 bases. This CDR3 spans 18 amino acids. J gave up 2 bases and V 5 bases, and 12 bases lay outside the gene matches. Germline-derived CDR1 and CDR2 are SGHVS and FNYEAQ. The chain's CDR3 is CASSPYLAGGTFTDTQYF. The CDR3 bases are TGTGCCAGCAGCCCCTACCTAGCGGGGGGAACCTTCACAGATACGCAGTATTTT.

J is TRBJ1-2 and V is TRBV29-1, with a possible D match to TRBD1 (5 bases). V lost 1 base, J lost 5 bases, and 11 bases lay in between. The CDR3 extends over 13 amino acids. Germline CDR1 is SQVTM and CDR2 is ANQGSEA. The CDR3 reads CSVEGDGEYGYTF. CDR3 DNA: TGCAGCGTTGAAGGGGACGGAGAGTATGGCTACACCTTC. Based on the CDR3 plus reference TRBV29-1 and TRBJ1-2, the full variable domain is SAVISQKPSRDICQRGTSLTIQCQVDSQVTMMFWYRQQPGQSLTLIATANQGSEATYESGFVIDKFPISRPNLTFSTLTVSNMSPEDSSIYLCSVEGDGEYGYTFGSGTRLTVV.

The rearrangement links TRBV19 to TRBJ2-7; possible D gene TRBD2, 6 bases. The V end lost 5 bases, the J end lost 4 bases, and 12 bases lay between the germline ends. The CDR3 spans 13 residues. Germline CDR1 and CDR2: LNHDA and SQIVND (reference sequence). In DNA form, the CDR3 reads TGTGCCAGTAGTCCCGGGGGTGCGTACGAGCAGTACTTC. Translating it yields CASSPGGAYEQYF.

CDR3 coding DNA: TGTGCCAGCAGCCTCCCCCCCTCAGGGTCTCGATGGGAGCAGTACTTC. It yields the protein CASSLPPSGSRWEQYF. The V call is TRBV11-2, the J call TRBJ2-7; maybe TRBD1 (5 bases). Trimming took 5 bases from V and 7 from J, leaving 24 bases between them. This CDR3 is built from 16 residues. The germline gives CDR1 SGHAT, CDR2 FQNNGV.

The V call is TRBV30, the J call TRBJ2-5; D may be TRBD1 (6 bases). In germline, CDR1 is GTSNPN, CDR2 SVGIG (reference sequence). The CDR3 length is 15 residues. V lost 4 bases, J lost 3 bases, and 18 bases lay in between. The CDR3 sequence: CAWTLVGGAKETQYF. CDR3 DNA sequence: TGTGCCTGGACTCTCGTAGGGGGTGCTAAAGAGACCCAGTACTTC.

This clone has more than one count but fewer than ten. Written as DNA, the CDR3 is TGTGCCAGCAGTTCACGAGGGGAGACCCAGTACTTC. Amino acid sequence: CASSSRGETQYF. This sequence joins TRBV6-5 and TRBJ2-5; possible D gene TRBD2, 5 bases. This CDR3 is built from 12 residues. Trimming stripped 4 bases from V and 5 bases from J, with 8 bases between. Germline lookup yields CDR1 MNHEY and CDR2 SVGAGI.

V is TRBV4-3 and J is TRBJ1-5; the D is unclear. V was pared by 2 bases and J by 0 bases, with 8 bases between. The CDR3 spans 15 residues. The germline CDR1 and CDR2 sequences are LGHNA and YSLEER. This CDR3 is CASSQTLNSNQPQHF. For the CDR3, the DNA is TGCGCCAGCAGCCAAACCTTAAATAGCAATCAGCCCCAGCATTTT.

The J gene is TRBJ1-1, the V gene TRBV2; D is perhaps TRBD1 (5 bases). The CDR3 covers 16 residues. From germline, CDR1 is SNHLY and CDR2 FYNNEI. Between the trimmed V and J ends, which lost 3 bases and 6 bases, there was a span of 20 bases. The CDR3 DNA reads TGTGCCAGCAGTGACCTGGTGTCGTTGGTACAGGCTGAAGCTTTCTTT. Protein: CASSDLVSLVQAEAFF.

The J gene is TRBJ2-1, the V gene TRBV9; 9 bases match TRBD2. This CDR3 is built from 14 residues. The V gene end was trimmed by 4 bases and the J gene end by 8 bases; junction bases not matched to a gene: 7. The germline V gene encodes CDR1 SGDLS and CDR2 YYNGEE. The CDR3 coding sequence is TGTGCCAGCAGCTTCGGGACTAGCTCTCATGAGCAGTTCTTC. Encoded protein: CASSFGTSSHEQFF. The entire variable domain, with the rest obtained from reference TRBV9 and TRBJ2-1, is as follows: DSGVTQTPKHLITATGQRVTLRCSPRSGDLSVYWYQQSLDQGLQFLIQYYNGEERAKGNILERFSAQQFPDLHSELNLSSLELGDSALYFCASSFGTSSHEQFFGPGTRLTVL.

The chain is built from TRBV7-9 and TRBJ2-2; D possibly matches TRBD1 or TRBD2 (6 bases each). Germline V gene lookup returns CDR1 SEHNR and CDR2 FQNEAQ (reference sequence). Trimming removed 8 bases at V and 3 bases at J, with 22 bases between. This CDR3 region has 17 residues. This CDR3 reads CASPVPRGERYTGELFF. As DNA, the CDR3 is TGTGCCAGCCCGGTGCCGAGGGGGGAGCGGTACACCGGGGAGCTGTTTTTT. Variable domain in full (rest from reference TRBV7-9 and TRBJ2-2): DTGVSQNPRHKITKRGQNVTFRCDPISEHNRLYWYRQTLGQGPEFLTYFQNEAQLEKSRLLSDRFSAERPKGSFSTLEIQRTEQGDSAMYLCASPVPRGERYTGELFFGEGSRLTVL.

The J gene is TRBJ2-1, the V gene TRBV7-7; TRBD2 matches 8 bases. After removal of 5 bases from V and 7 bases from J, the junction contained 13 bases not matched to a gene. The CDR3 totals 16 residues. Germline V lookup: CDR1 SSHAT, CDR2 FNYEAQ (reference sequence). The CDR3 reads CASSPSPGGTVNEQFF. The DNA for the CDR3 is TGTGCCAGCAGCCCTTCTCCGGGGGGGACGGTAAATGAGCAGTTCTTC.

V gene TRBV28 combines with J gene TRBJ2-1; 7 nucleotides agree with TRBD1. The CDR3 extends over 11 amino acids. V lost 2 bases and J lost 14; bases outside the gene matches: 3. Germline values: CDR1 MDHEN, CDR2 SYDVKM. The CDR3 region has the DNA TGTGCCAGCAGTTTAGGACAGGATGAGTTCTTC. As protein: CASSLGQDEFF. Full variable domain (remainder filled in from reference TRBV28 and TRBJ2-1): DVKVTQSSRYLVKRTGEKVFLECVQDMDHENMFWYRQDPGLGLRLIYFSYDVKMKEKGDIPEGYSVSREKKERFSLILESASTNQTSMYLCASSLGQDEFFGPGTRLTVL.

The chain is built from TRBV2 and TRBJ2-3; 7 bases line up with TRBD2. V gave up 7 bases and J gave up 3 bases; unmatched junction bases: 10. This CDR3 has 15 residues. From germline, CDR1 is SNHLY and CDR2 FYNNEI. The CDR3 is CASTLAGGGTDTQYF. CDR3 coding DNA: TGTGCCAGCACTCTCGCCGGCGGGGGAACAGATACGCAGTATTTT.

This chain uses TRBV2 with TRBJ1-1, with D possibly TRBD1 on 6 matching bases. There are 15 residues in the CDR3. CDR1 and CDR2 from the germline V gene are SNHLY and FYNNEI. V was shortened by 8 bases and J by 5 bases, with 21 bases between the two germline ends. The CDR3 loop is CASRGGRWVQTEAFF. CDR3 nucleotides: TGTGCCAGCCGAGGGGGAAGGTGGGTTCAGACTGAAGCTTTCTTT.

The count of this clone is one. This CDR3 is also generated by other DNA sequences in the sample. The chain combines TRBV7-2 with TRBJ2-7; D is unresolved. The V and J ends lost 6 bases and 5 bases respectively, with 8 bases between them. CDR3 size: 11 residues. Germline V gene sequence: CDR1 SGHTA, CDR2 FQGNSA. Here the CDR3 reads CASSLGNEQYF. The CDR3 DNA follows: TGTGCCAGCAGTTTGGGTAACGAGCAGTACTTC.